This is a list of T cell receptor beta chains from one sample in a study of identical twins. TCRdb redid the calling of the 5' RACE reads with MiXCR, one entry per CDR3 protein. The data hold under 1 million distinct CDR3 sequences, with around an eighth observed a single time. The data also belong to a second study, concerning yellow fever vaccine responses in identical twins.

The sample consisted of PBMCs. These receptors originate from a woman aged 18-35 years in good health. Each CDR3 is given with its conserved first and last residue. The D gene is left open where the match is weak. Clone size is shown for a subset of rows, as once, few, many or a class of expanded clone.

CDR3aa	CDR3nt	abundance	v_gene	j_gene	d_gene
CASSQDTGLAGGMTDTQYF	TGCGCCAGCAGCCAAGACACGGGACTAGCGGGAGGCATGACAGATACGCAGTATTTT	few	TRBV4-1	TRBJ2-3	TRBD2
CSVEDSSDEQFF	TGCAGCGTTGAAGATAGCAGCGATGAGCAGTTCTTC	NA	TRBV29-1	TRBJ2-1	NA
CASSYSPGVLGEQYF	TGTGCCAGCAGTTACTCACCTGGGGTTTTAGGCGAGCAGTACTTC	NA	TRBV6-5	TRBJ2-7	NA
CASITEPGLYTGELFF	TGTGCCAGCATTACCGAGCCGGGACTTTACACCGGGGAGCTGTTTTTT	NA	TRBV12-3/TRBV12-4	TRBJ2-2	NA
CASTTGPPFNVLTF	TGTGCCAGCACTACAGGACCCCCATTCAACGTCCTGACTTTC	few	TRBV6-1	TRBJ2-6	NA
CSVVASGMSGANVLTF	TGCAGCGTTGTAGCGTCGGGGATGTCTGGGGCCAACGTCCTGACTTTC	NA	TRBV29-1	TRBJ2-6	NA
CASTRDRGVLTGELFF	TGTGCCAGTACTCGGGACAGGGGCGTCCTCACCGGGGAGCTGTTTTTT	NA	TRBV19	TRBJ2-2	TRBD1
CASSQAKGVRTDTQYF	TGCGCCAGCAGCCAAGCGAAGGGGGTCAGGACAGATACGCAGTATTTT	NA	TRBV4-1	TRBJ2-3	NA
CASSESTVPNTQYF	TGCGCCAGCAGTGAGTCGACAGTTCCAAATACGCAGTATTTT	few	TRBV10-1	TRBJ2-3	NA
CASSRTGNRYEQYF	TGCGCCAGCAGCCGGACAGGTAACCGCTACGAGCAGTACTTC	NA	TRBV5-1	TRBJ2-7	TRBD1
CASSQGWGYSPLHF	TGTGCCAGCAGCCAGGGTTGGGGGTACTCACCCCTCCACTTT	NA	TRBV9	TRBJ1-6	NA
CASRPGTGVHEQFF	TGTGCCAGCAGGCCCGGGACAGGGGTCCATGAGCAGTTCTTC	few	TRBV12-3/TRBV12-4	TRBJ2-1	TRBD1
CSVLPGTLGTQYF	TGCAGCGTCCTCCCCGGGACACTGGGGACCCAGTACTTC	NA	TRBV29-1	TRBJ2-5	NA
CASSVGQLDGYTF	TGTGCCAGCAGCGTAGGGCAGTTGGATGGCTACACCTTC	few	TRBV9	TRBJ1-2	NA
CASSLESGADTQYF	TGTGCCAGCAGCTTAGAATCAGGGGCAGATACGCAGTATTTT	NA	TRBV11-3	TRBJ2-3	NA
CASSSDRGGNMGSYEQYF	TGCGCCAGCAGCTCGGACAGGGGGGGAAACATGGGATCCTACGAGCAGTACTTC	few	TRBV5-1	TRBJ2-7	TRBD1